This TCR beta chain stems from a study of T cell responses to AZD1222 COVID-19 vaccine. Germline-derived CDR1 and CDR2 are SGHKS and YYEKEE (reference sequence). The length of the CDR3 is 15 residues. Trimming pared 4 bases from V and 6 bases from J, leaving 17 bases between. The table came from immunoSEQ multiplex PCR; TCRdb's copy has only in-frame clones and leaves some out. The profile shows more than 150,000 clones, approximately 90% of them singletons. To note about this clone: Its target is not known.

Study-wide results and caveats: Spike was spanned by vaccine-associated CD4 TCRs, which were dominant at 160-218 and 743-854. The breadth and depth of Spike-specific TCRs increased once two AZD1222 doses had been given. No repertoire was sampled before or during the peak T cell response, only after it. The donor cohort was predominantly white British with a female majority, and clonal diversity may have been underestimated.

V gene TRBV5-5 combines with J gene TRBJ1-3, with a weak D call TRBD1 (6 bases). The sequenced sample was peripheral blood, obtained on day 0 of AZD1222 vaccination. The TCR was taken from an adult in good health. CDR3 bases: TGTGCCAGCAGCAGCCGGGACATGGAAACAAACACCATATATTTT. Protein sequence: CASSSRDMETNTIYF.